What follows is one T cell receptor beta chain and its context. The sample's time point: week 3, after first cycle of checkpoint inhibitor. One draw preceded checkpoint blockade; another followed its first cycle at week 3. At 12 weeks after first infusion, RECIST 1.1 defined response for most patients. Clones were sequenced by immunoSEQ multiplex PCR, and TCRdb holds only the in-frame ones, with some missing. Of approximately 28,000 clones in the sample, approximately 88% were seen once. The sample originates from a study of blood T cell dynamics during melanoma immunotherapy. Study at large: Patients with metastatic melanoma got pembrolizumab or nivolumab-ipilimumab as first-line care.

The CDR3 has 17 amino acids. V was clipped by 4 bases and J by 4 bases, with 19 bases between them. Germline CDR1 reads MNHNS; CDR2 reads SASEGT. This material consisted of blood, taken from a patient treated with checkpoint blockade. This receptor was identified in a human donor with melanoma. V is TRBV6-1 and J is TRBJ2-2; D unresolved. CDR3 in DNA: TGTGCCAGCAGTGCGAAAGGATTAGGAGCTAGCACCGGGGAGCTGTTTTTT. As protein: CASSAKGLGASTGELFF.